The clone carrying this T cell receptor (beta chain) came up a few times. The antigen is undetermined. The data are from a study of metastatic and nonmetastatic thyroid tumors. Broader study findings: Reportedly, malignant thyroid tumors had significantly higher TCR beta diversity than benign nodules, in blood and tumor.

TCRdb re-clonotyped the PCR reads through MiXCR. The sample yields approximately 8,000 clones, around 27% seen once. Patients had received no treatment of any kind before thyroid surgery. The CDR3 consists of 13 residues. CDR1 is MNHNS and CDR2 is SASEGT in the germline V gene. Trimming pared 6 bases from V and 2 bases from J, leaving 10 bases between. Specimen: adjacent normal tissue. V and J are TRBV6-1 and TRBJ2-5; D possibly corresponds to TRBD1 (6 bases). The TCR originated in a female donor with papillary thyroid cancer or a benign thyroid nodule (not recorded which). Some clones in this sample may be carry-over from other donors' samples. The CDR3 DNA is TGTGCCAGCAGCGCCAGGGGTCAAGAGACCCAGTACTTC. It encodes CASSARGQETQYF.